The clone carrying this TCR beta chain has ten or more counts. This sample is part of a study of T cells in Graves' hyperthyroidism and ophthalmopathy. Study in general: Peripheral blood was acquired at first diagnosis, ahead of any therapy whatsoever.

TCR beta CDR3 sequences were amplified from RNA transcripts. The study used the HTBI primer set for a first-round RT-PCR of the TCR CDR3. TCRdb reprocessed the multiplex PCR reads via MiXCR and lists one record per CDR3 protein. The data contain about 350,000 distinct CDR3 sequences, approximately 14% of them singletons. PBMCs were obtained from about 9 ml fresh peripheral blood. This CDR3 is built from 14 residues. V lost 3 bases, J lost 1 base, and 9 bases lay in between. The germline CDR1 and CDR2 sequences are SEHNR and FQNEAQ (reference sequence). The sequence was obtained from a middle-aged woman with Graves' ophthalmopathy. Sequencing input: blood. The chain joins TRBV7-9 to TRBJ1-1, with D uncertain. The CDR3 region is CASSFSGRNTEAFF. CDR3 bases: TGTGCCAGCAGCTTCAGCGGACGGAACACTGAAGCTTTCTTT.